These 26 T cell receptor beta chains were sequenced from one sample in a study of CD8 T cells in Susac syndrome. Reverse transcription used about 0.45 to 1 ug RNA and random hexamers. TCRdb passed the immunoSEQ multiplex PCR reads through MiXCR, listing each CDR3 protein once. The data show 150,000 to 200,000 distinct CDR3 sequences, approximately 94% seen once. Source material: CD4+ T cells from PBMCs. Source of these receptors: a human donor in good health.

The rearrangement joins TRBV30 to TRBJ2-3; 13 bases fit TRBD2. In germline, CDR1 is GTSNPN, CDR2 SVGIG (reference sequence). V lost 0 bases to trimming and J lost 15 bases; unmatched junction nucleotides: 3. This CDR3 spans 12 amino acids. CDR3 coding DNA: TGTGCCTGGAGTGTAGGGACTAGCGGGAATTATTTT. Translated, it gives CAWSVGTSGNYF.

V is TRBV11-1 and J is TRBJ2-3, with a tentative D call TRBD1 (6 bases). Germline V lookup: CDR1 SGHAT, CDR2 FQDESV (reference sequence). V was clipped by 2 bases and J by 5 bases, with 8 bases between them. This CDR3 is built from 13 residues. The CDR3 DNA follows: TGTGCCAGCAGCTTACAGGGGCAAGATACGCAGTATTTT. Encoded protein: CASSLQGQDTQYF.

The V gene is TRBV30, the J gene TRBJ2-5; the D call may be TRBD1 or TRBD2 (5 bases each). Trimming took off 2 bases at V and 2 bases at J, with 12 bases between the two ends. The CDR3 has 14 residues. Per germline, CDR1 GTSNPN and CDR2 SVGIG (reference sequence). CDR3 nucleotide sequence: TGTGCCTGGAGTCGGGACCTCCGGCAAGAGACCCAGTACTTC. Translating gives CAWSRDLRQETQYF. Supplemented by reference TRBV30 and TRBJ2-5, the full variable domain reads SQTIHQWPATLVQPVGSPLSLECTVEGTSNPNLYWYRQAAGRGLQLLFYSVGIGQISSEVPQNLSASRPQDRQFILSSKKLLLSDSGFYLCAWSRDLRQETQYFGPGTRLLVL.

This clonotype appeared a single time. This chain joins TRBV20-1 and TRBJ1-5; D unclear. The germline V gene encodes CDR1 DFQATT and CDR2 SNEGSKA (reference sequence). Trimming took 4 bases from V and 7 from J, leaving 11 bases between them. The CDR3 consists of 12 residues. In nucleotides, the CDR3 is TGCAGTGCTATAGAAGGAAACCAGCCCCAGCATTTT. Encoded protein: CSAIEGNQPQHF.

This chain links TRBV30 with TRBJ2-7; no clear D. Germline V gives CDR1 GTSNPN, CDR2 SVGIG (reference sequence). The CDR3 length is 12 residues. Between the trimmed V and J ends, which lost 2 bases and 5 bases, there was a span of 10 bases. As DNA, the CDR3 is TGTGCCTGGAGTCCGGGTTTCAACGAGCAGTACTTC. This encodes CAWSPGFNEQYF.

The chain is built from TRBV27 and TRBJ2-7, with no clear D. V lost 2 bases to trimming and J lost 2 bases, with 13 bases between them. Looked up from germline, CDR1 is MNHEY and CDR2 is SMNVEV (reference sequence). This CDR3 has 15 amino acids. The CDR3 DNA sequence: TGTGCCAGCAGTTTAGTCAGGACCGCAACCTACGAGCAGTACTTC. As protein: CASSLVRTATYEQYF.

The V and J genes are TRBV20-1 and TRBJ2-5; D perhaps matches TRBD2 (6 bases). In germline, CDR1 is DFQATT, CDR2 SNEGSKA (reference sequence). V lost 0 bases, J lost 4 bases, and 12 bases lay in between. This CDR3 spans 14 amino acids. The CDR3: CSARDMAGIETQYF. For the CDR3, the DNA is TGCAGTGCTAGAGATATGGCGGGGATAGAGACCCAGTACTTC.

This chain uses TRBV4-2 with TRBJ1-2; D gene unclear. The CDR3 is made up of 14 amino acids. Germline CDR1 is LGHNA and CDR2 is YNFKEQ. Trimming removed 0 bases from V and 8 bases from J, with 13 bases in between. In DNA, the CDR3 is TGTGCCAGCAGCCAAGATCTGCTAGCGGAGGGCTACACCTTC. Amino acids: CASSQDLLAEGYTF.

J is TRBJ1-1 and V is TRBV7-9; no firm D call. Trimming took off 4 bases at V and 1 base at J, with 10 bases between the two ends. Germline V lookup: CDR1 SEHNR, CDR2 FQNEAQ (reference sequence). The CDR3 length is 14 residues. DNA for the CDR3: TGTGCCAGCAGCTCCGGCAGAACGAACACTGAAGCTTTCTTT. Translation gives CASSSGRTNTEAFF.

This clonotype occurred a few times. The V and J genes are TRBV9 and TRBJ2-5; D is ambiguous. This CDR3 has 11 residues. V was cut by 2 bases and J by 1 base, with 0 bases left in between. Germline V CDR1 and CDR2: SGDLS, YYNGEE. This chain's CDR3 is CASSVQETQYF. For the CDR3, the DNA is TGTGCCAGCAGCGTCCAAGAGACCCAGTACTTC.

V usage is TRBV7-2 and J usage is TRBJ2-5; 13 bases match TRBD2. This CDR3 is built from 16 residues. CDR1 and CDR2 (germline): SGHTA, FQGNSA. The ends lost 5 bases at V and 1 base at J; junction bases unmatched: 4. The CDR3 here is CASSPGTSGVQETQYF. DNA of the CDR3: TGTGCCAGCAGCCCTGGGACTAGCGGGGTCCAAGAGACCCAGTACTTC.

The gene calls are TRBV5-1 and TRBJ2-1; 7 bases are a match to TRBD2. Trimming cost V 0 bases and J 9 bases; bases outside gene matches: 3. Germline lookup yields CDR1 SGHRS and CDR2 YFSETQ. The CDR3 has 13 residues. In DNA, the CDR3 is TGCGCCAGCAGCTTGGAGCGGGGCGGTGAGCAGTTCTTC. Translated, it gives CASSLERGGEQFF. The full variable domain, rest sourced from reference TRBV5-1 and TRBJ2-1, is KAGVTQTPRYLIKTRGQQVTLSCSPISGHRSVSWYQQTPGQGLQFLFEYFSETQRNKGNFPGRFSGRQFSNSRSEMNVSTLELGDSALYLCASSLERGGEQFFGPGTRLTVL.

The V and J genes are TRBV6-2 or TRBV6-3 and TRBJ2-5, with unresolved D. Trimming stripped 7 bases from V and 5 bases from J, with 11 bases between. CDR1 is MNHEY, CDR2 SVGEGT, per germline. The CDR3 covers 12 residues. CDR3 sequence (DNA): TGTGCCAGCACCGCCCCGTGGGAGACCCAGTACTTC. Its translation: CASTAPWETQYF.

The chain carries TRBV9 and TRBJ2-3; the D gene is possibly TRBD2 (6 bases). Trimming took 3 bases from V and 0 from J, leaving 14 bases between them. The CDR3 is 16 amino acids. Germline V gives CDR1 SGDLS, CDR2 YYNGEE. For the CDR3, the DNA is TGTGCCAGCAGCGCCACCGGGACTCCAAGCACAGATACGCAGTATTTT. As protein: CASSATGTPSTDTQYF.

The V call is TRBV5-4, the J call TRBJ1-4; D might be TRBD1 (5 bases). V was trimmed by 2 bases and J by 4 bases, leaving 6 bases between them. CDR3 length equals 13 residues. The V gene's germline CDR1 is SGHNT and CDR2 YYREEE (reference sequence). The CDR3 here is CASSFGGNEKLFF. The CDR3 DNA reads as TGTGCCAGCAGCTTCGGGGGTAATGAAAAACTGTTTTTT.

This clonotype showed up just once. The chain recombines TRBV12-3 or TRBV12-4 with TRBJ2-5; unclear D gene. V was clipped by 6 bases and J by 1 base, with 9 bases between them. This CDR3 has 13 amino acids. This CDR3 is CASRVTIQETQYF. In DNA, the CDR3 is TGTGCCAGCAGGGTAACGATCCAAGAGACCCAGTACTTC.

The V call is TRBV6-6, the J call TRBJ1-1; D may be TRBD1 (6 bases). This CDR3 contains 14 residues. Germline assignment: CDR1 MNHNY and CDR2 SVGAGI (reference sequence). The V gene lost 0 bases and the J gene lost 6 bases, with 11 bases spanning the gap. Here the CDR3 reads CASSYSTGRAEAFF. The CDR3 region has the DNA TGTGCCAGCAGTTACTCTACAGGGAGGGCTGAAGCTTTCTTT.

The chain combines TRBV3-1 with TRBJ2-6; weak D call: TRBD1 (5 bases). The germline V and J ends were trimmed by 5 bases and 4 bases, with 12 bases remaining between them. Germline loops: CDR1 LGHDT, CDR2 YNNKEL (reference sequence). This CDR3 has 15 residues. In DNA, the CDR3 is TGTGCCAGCAGCTTGCAACAGGCGGGGGCCAACGTCCTGACTTTC. Translation gives CASSLQQAGANVLTF.

This clonotype was detected once. The V and J genes are TRBV3-1 and TRBJ1-1, with D perhaps TRBD1 (6 bases). The CDR3 runs 15 residues. The germline V and J ends were trimmed by 4 bases and 4 bases, with 16 bases remaining between them. Germline assignment: CDR1 LGHDT and CDR2 YNNKEL (reference sequence). CDR3 sequence reads: CASSLPGQGVTEAFF. The CDR3 bases are TGTGCCAGCAGCCTACCGGGACAAGGAGTCACTGAAGCTTTCTTT.

The rearrangement joins TRBV25-1 to TRBJ1-2; D not resolved. The CDR3 is made up of 11 amino acids. Trimming cost V 6 bases and J 5 bases, with 7 bases left between them. Germline V gives CDR1 MGHDK, CDR2 SYGVNS. For the CDR3, the DNA is TGTGCCAGCAGATCCGGGTATGGCTACACCTTC. This sequence encodes CASRSGYGYTF.

V is TRBV12-3 or TRBV12-4 and J is TRBJ2-1; D gene unclear. Trimming took off 5 bases at V and 6 bases at J, with 8 bases between the two ends. The CDR3 is 12 residues long. The CDR3 DNA reads as TGTGCCAGCAGTCGCGACTTCAATGAGCAGTTCTTC. It yields the protein CASSRDFNEQFF.

The chain is built from TRBV7-2 and TRBJ2-1, with 8 bases lining up with TRBD2. The CDR3 is 16 amino acids. Germline V gene lookup returns CDR1 SGHTA and CDR2 FQGNSA. V lost 5 bases to trimming and J lost 8 bases; unmatched junction nucleotides: 14. CDR3 DNA sequence: TGTGCCAGCAGCCGATCTCAAGCGGGAGATAGCGATGAGCAGTTCTTC. The encoded protein is CASSRSQAGDSDEQFF.

The gene calls are TRBV6-2 or TRBV6-3 and TRBJ2-1, with D perhaps assigned TRBD1 or TRBD2 (5 bases each). The germline V gene has CDR1 MNHEY and CDR2 SVGEGT. The CDR3 has 12 residues. V gave up 2 bases and J gave up 15 bases, with 14 bases separating them. This CDR3 reads CASSYKGPNLFF. The DNA for the CDR3 is TGTGCCAGCAGTTACAAGGGACCTAATTTGTTCTTC.

This chain joins TRBV29-1 and TRBJ1-5, with D perhaps matching TRBD1 (5 bases). V was cut by 6 bases and J by 2 bases, with 14 bases left in between. The CDR3 contains 14 residues. Germline values: CDR1 SQVTM, CDR2 ANQGSEA. CDR3 DNA sequence: TGCAGCGTAACCGGGACCACAGGCAATCAGCCCCAGCATTTT. Amino acid sequence: CSVTGTTGNQPQHF.

The rearrangement uses TRBV7-2 and TRBJ2-5; D perhaps matches TRBD2 (5 bases). This CDR3 region has 13 residues. V was shortened by 3 bases and J by 8 bases, with 13 bases between the two germline ends. Germline CDR1 reads SGHTA; CDR2 reads FQGNSA. CDR3 coding DNA: TGTGCCAGCAGCTTTGAGGGCCTAAGAACCCAGTACTTC. Encoded protein: CASSFEGLRTQYF. Full variable domain (missing parts from reference TRBV7-2 and TRBJ2-5): GAGVSQSPSNKVTEKGKDVELRCDPISGHTALYWYRQSLGQGLEFLIYFQGNSAPDKSGLPSDRFSAERTGGSVSTLTIQRTQQEDSAVYLCASSFEGLRTQYFGPGTRLLVL.

The V call is TRBV29-1, the J call TRBJ1-4; D is possibly TRBD1 (5 bases). V was trimmed by 3 bases and J by 0 bases, leaving 8 bases between them. The germline gives CDR1 SQVTM, CDR2 ANQGSEA. The CDR3 has 14 residues. The CDR3 protein is CSVDSGSTNEKLFF. The CDR3, as DNA: TGCAGCGTTGACTCAGGGTCAACTAATGAAAAACTGTTTTTT.